These T cell receptor beta chains were read from a single sample in a study of T-cell reconstitution after alpha-beta-depleted transplantation in children. TCRdb passed the PCR reads through MiXCR, listing each CDR3 protein once. Of a few hundred thousand distinct CDR3 sequences in the sample, around 46% are singletons; the top ten hold 27%. Sequencing used PBMCs, obtained before TCRalphabeta/CD19-depleted stem cell transplant. The receptors were gathered from a girl under 10 years old with aplastic anemia, due to receive a stem cell transplant. Both conserved end residues are part of each CDR3. The D gene is left open where the match is weak. The size of a clone is reported for some rows only, either as once, few or many, or as a class for expanded clones.

clone size	D gene	V gene	J gene	CDR3 DNA	CDR3 protein
NA	NA	TRBV28	TRBJ2-3	TGTGCCAGCAGTGCGGGGACTTTCGGGAATACGCAGTATTTT	CASSAGTFGNTQYF
NA	TRBD1	TRBV20-1	TRBJ1-5	TGCAGTGCTAGTCGGGACAGAGATCAGCCCCAGCATTTT	CSASRDRDQPQHF
NA	NA	TRBV30	TRBJ2-1	TGTGCCTGGGGTTTATCCTACAATGAGCAGTTCTTC	CAWGLSYNEQFF
NA	NA	TRBV18	TRBJ2-1	TGTGCCAGCTCACCACGGAGGGGGGGCCCCAATGAGCAGTTCTTC	CASSPRRGGPNEQFF
NA	TRBD1	TRBV15	TRBJ2-1	TGTGCCACCAGCAGAGACGGTAGGGGGCAGGGTGAGCAGTTCTTC	CATSRDGRGQGEQFF
NA	NA	TRBV7-2	TRBJ2-3	TGTGCCAGCGCAGGGGGGAGCACAGATACGCAGTATTTT	CASAGGSTDTQYF
NA	NA	TRBV15	TRBJ2-3	TGTGCCACCAGCCGGCTTAAGGGAGATACGCAGTATTTT	CATSRLKGDTQYF
NA	NA	TRBV11-2	TRBJ2-7	TGTGCCAGCAGCCGTAGGGGCCCGGCAGACCGGGACGAGCAGTACTTC	CASSRRGPADRDEQYF
many	TRBD1	TRBV12-3/TRBV12-4	TRBJ1-2	TGTGCCAGCATTCCGACAGGGGGCGCGGGCTATGGCTACACCTTC	CASIPTGGAGYGYTF
few	TRBD1	TRBV7-9	TRBJ1-1	TGTGCCAGCAGCTCGACGGGACAGGGTGAAGCTTTCTTT	CASSSTGQGEAFF
few	NA	TRBV28	TRBJ1-2	TGTGCCAACTCGGAGGGGTCTAACTATGGCTACACCTTC	CANSEGSNYGYTF
many	NA	TRBV28	TRBJ2-7	TGTGCCACCACTACCCGGTACGAGCAGTACTTC	CATTTRYEQYF
NA	NA	TRBV20-1	TRBJ2-5	TGCAGTGGAAGTTTAGAGACCCAGTACTTC	CSGSLETQYF
NA	NA	TRBV5-1	TRBJ1-1	TGCGCCAGCAGCTCCGGCGGGGTGTGGTGGAACACTGAAGCTTTCTTT	CASSSGGVWWNTEAFF
once	NA	TRBV12-3/TRBV12-4	TRBJ2-7	TGTGCCAGCAGTTTAGTAGGGCACGAGCAGTACTTC	CASSLVGHEQYF
many	NA	TRBV27	TRBJ2-3	TGTGCCAGCAGTTTATCGAGTGGCAACACAGATACGCAGTATTTT	CASSLSSGNTDTQYF
few	NA	TRBV19	TRBJ2-1	TGTGCCAGTAGTATAGATCACCGATTCTACAATGAGCAGTTCTTC	CASSIDHRFYNEQFF
few	NA	TRBV6-1	TRBJ2-5	TGTGCCAGCAGTCTGGACAGTCTCCAAGAGACCCAGTACTTC	CASSLDSLQETQYF
NA	TRBD1	TRBV30	TRBJ2-5	TGTGCCTGGAACCAAGGGACAGGGGAGACGGAGACCCAGTACTTC	CAWNQGTGETETQYF
NA	NA	TRBV20-1	TRBJ2-5	TGCAGTGCTATTTTTTCCAGGGGGGGATCAAGTTCCAAGCAAGAGACCCAGTACTTC	CSAIFSRGGSSSKQETQYF
NA	TRBD1	TRBV27	TRBJ2-1	TGTGCCAGCAGTCCCGGGACAGGGGTGGATGAGCAGTTCTTC	CASSPGTGVDEQFF
few	NA	TRBV6-5	TRBJ2-3	TGTGCCAGCAGTTACGTCGGGGGAGATACGCAGTATTTT	CASSYVGGDTQYF
many	NA	TRBV11-2	TRBJ1-1	TGTGCCAGCAGCTTGTATCCTATAGGGATTGTGACGAACACTGAAGCTTTCTTT	CASSLYPIGIVTNTEAFF
few	NA	TRBV12-3/TRBV12-4	TRBJ1-1	TGTGCCAGCAGTTTACCCCTGAACACTGAAGCTTTCTTT	CASSLPLNTEAFF
many	TRBD1	TRBV12-3/TRBV12-4	TRBJ2-3	TGTGCCAGCAGTTTAAGGGGACAGGGGGGCACAGATACGCAGTATTTT	CASSLRGQGGTDTQYF
NA	NA	TRBV6-1	TRBJ2-1	TGTGCCAGCAGTATGGAGGGGAGCTCCTACAATGAGCAGTTCTTC	CASSMEGSSYNEQFF
NA	TRBD2	TRBV5-1	TRBJ2-2	TGCGCCAGCAGCGCGGGCGGGACTACCTACACCGGGGAGCTGTTTTTT	CASSAGGTTYTGELFF
many	TRBD2	TRBV12-3/TRBV12-4	TRBJ2-1	TGTGCCAGCAGTCCCGGGACTAGCGGGAGGGCCCTCTACAATGAGCAGTTCTTC	CASSPGTSGRALYNEQFF
NA	NA	TRBV20-1	TRBJ1-3	TGCAGTGCTAGACTCGGGAGCGGGCCCTCTGGAAACACCATATATTTT	CSARLGSGPSGNTIYF
NA	NA	TRBV28	TRBJ2-3	TGTGCCAGCAGGGAAACAGGGCGCACAGATACGCAGTATTTT	CASRETGRTDTQYF
many	NA	TRBV12-3/TRBV12-4	TRBJ2-2	TGTGCCAGCGGACAAAACACCGGGGAGCTGTTTTTT	CASGQNTGELFF
many	NA	TRBV20-1	TRBJ2-3	TGCAGTGCTAGTCGTCCTACCGGGACCCAAGCTAACGGGTATTTT	CSASRPTGTQANGYF
many	NA	TRBV12-3/TRBV12-4	TRBJ2-7	TGTGCCAGCAGTTTCTCACAGTACGAGCAGTACTTC	CASSFSQYEQYF
NA	NA	TRBV5-1	TRBJ2-3	TGCGCCAGCAGTATAGAGGGGAGGACAGATACGCAGTATTTT	CASSIEGRTDTQYF
NA	NA	TRBV20-1	TRBJ2-1	TGCAGTGCTAGAGCGGTGACAAACAATGAGCAGTTCTTC	CSARAVTNNEQFF
few	NA	TRBV4-2	TRBJ2-7	TGTGCCAGCAGCCAACCATGGACAGACTCCTACGAGCAGTACTTC	CASSQPWTDSYEQYF
few	NA	TRBV6-2/TRBV6-3	TRBJ1-1	TGTGCCAGCAGTCCAACGAGCTCGAACACTGAAGCTTTCTTT	CASSPTSSNTEAFF
many	NA	TRBV3-1	TRBJ2-3	TGTGCCAGCAGCCCCAGGGGGTCGAAAGGGGGGACAGATACGCAGTATTTT	CASSPRGSKGGTDTQYF
few	NA	TRBV20-1	TRBJ2-2	TGCAGTGCTAGATCCTCTCTTCTACAGGGTCGATACACCGGGGAGCTGTTTTTT	CSARSSLLQGRYTGELFF
NA	TRBD1	TRBV10-3	TRBJ1-2	TGTGCCATCAGGAAGACAGGGGGTGGCTACACCTTC	CAIRKTGGGYTF
few	NA	TRBV6-1	TRBJ2-4	TGTGCCAGCAGCCAATCGACAGTTATAACCAAAAACATTCAGTACTTC	CASSQSTVITKNIQYF
NA	TRBD1	TRBV7-9	TRBJ2-3	TGTGCCAGCAGCTTAGCGCAGGGGGCGAAAACAGATACGCAGTATTTT	CASSLAQGAKTDTQYF
many	NA	TRBV18	TRBJ2-2	TGTGCCAGCTCACTCCGGAGCGGGGAGCTGTTTTTT	CASSLRSGELFF
NA	NA	TRBV7-6	TRBJ2-5	TGTGCCAGCAGCACCCGACAGCCCCAAGAGACCCAGTACTTC	CASSTRQPQETQYF
NA	NA	TRBV12-3/TRBV12-4	TRBJ1-5	TGTGCCAGCAGTTTAGGACCGAACAATCAGCCCCAGCATTTT	CASSLGPNNQPQHF